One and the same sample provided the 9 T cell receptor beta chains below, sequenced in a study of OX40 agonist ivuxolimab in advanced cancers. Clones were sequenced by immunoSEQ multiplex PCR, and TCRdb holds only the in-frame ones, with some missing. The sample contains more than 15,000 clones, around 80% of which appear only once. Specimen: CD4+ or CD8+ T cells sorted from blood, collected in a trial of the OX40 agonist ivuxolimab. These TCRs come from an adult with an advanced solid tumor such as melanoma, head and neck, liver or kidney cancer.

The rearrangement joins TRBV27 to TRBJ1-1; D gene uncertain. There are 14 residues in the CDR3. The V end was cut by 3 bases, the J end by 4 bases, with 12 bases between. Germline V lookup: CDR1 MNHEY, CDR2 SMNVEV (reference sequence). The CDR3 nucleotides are TGTGCCAGCAGTTTCGTCAATTTGGGCACTGAAGCTTTCTTT. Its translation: CASSFVNLGTEAFF.

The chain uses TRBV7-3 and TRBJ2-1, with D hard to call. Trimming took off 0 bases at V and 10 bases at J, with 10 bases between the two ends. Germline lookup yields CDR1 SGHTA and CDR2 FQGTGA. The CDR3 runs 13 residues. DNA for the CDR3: TGTGCCAGCAGCTTAACAGGATTGGGGGAGCAGTTCTTC. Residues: CASSLTGLGEQFF.

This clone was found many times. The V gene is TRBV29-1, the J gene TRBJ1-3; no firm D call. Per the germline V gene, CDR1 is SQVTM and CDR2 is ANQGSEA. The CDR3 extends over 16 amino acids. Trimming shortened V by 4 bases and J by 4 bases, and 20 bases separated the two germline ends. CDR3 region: CSVVLQHAPGGNTIYF. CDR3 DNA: TGCAGCGTTGTTCTTCAACATGCCCCGGGAGGAAACACCATATATTTT.

CDR3 residues: CAWSGIPPYEQYF. The DNA of the CDR3 is TGTGCCTGGAGCGGGATTCCCCCCTACGAGCAGTACTTC. The chain uses TRBV30 and TRBJ2-7, with D maybe TRBD2 (5 bases). The CDR3 runs 13 residues. Germline V gene data show CDR1 as GTSNPN and CDR2 as SVGIG (reference sequence). The germline V and J ends were trimmed by 3 bases and 2 bases, with 11 bases remaining between them.

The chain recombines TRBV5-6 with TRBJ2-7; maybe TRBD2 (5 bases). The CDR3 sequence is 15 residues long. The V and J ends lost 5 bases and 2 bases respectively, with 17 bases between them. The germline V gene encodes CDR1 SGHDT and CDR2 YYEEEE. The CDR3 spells CASRRRRQTTYEQYF. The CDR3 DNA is TGTGCCAGCAGGAGAAGGAGGCAGACGACCTACGAGCAGTACTTC.

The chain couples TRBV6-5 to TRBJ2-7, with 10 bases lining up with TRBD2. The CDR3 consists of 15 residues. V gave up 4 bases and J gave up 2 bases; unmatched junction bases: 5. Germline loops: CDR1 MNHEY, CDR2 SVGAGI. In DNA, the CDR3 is TGTGCCAGCAGTTCCTCCGGGACTAGCGCCTACGAGCAGTACTTC. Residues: CASSSSGTSAYEQYF.

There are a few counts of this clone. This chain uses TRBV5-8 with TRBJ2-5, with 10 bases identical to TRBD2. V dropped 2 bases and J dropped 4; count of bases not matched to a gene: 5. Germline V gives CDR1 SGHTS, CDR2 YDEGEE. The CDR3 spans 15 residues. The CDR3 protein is CASSLLAGGGETQYF. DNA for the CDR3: TGTGCCAGCAGCTTATTAGCGGGAGGTGGAGAGACCCAGTACTTC.

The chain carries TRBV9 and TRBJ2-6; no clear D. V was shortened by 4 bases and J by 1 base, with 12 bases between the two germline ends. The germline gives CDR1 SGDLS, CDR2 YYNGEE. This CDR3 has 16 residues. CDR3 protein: CASSSSWSSGANVLTF. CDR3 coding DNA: TGTGCCAGCAGCTCGTCGTGGTCTTCTGGGGCCAACGTCCTGACTTTC.

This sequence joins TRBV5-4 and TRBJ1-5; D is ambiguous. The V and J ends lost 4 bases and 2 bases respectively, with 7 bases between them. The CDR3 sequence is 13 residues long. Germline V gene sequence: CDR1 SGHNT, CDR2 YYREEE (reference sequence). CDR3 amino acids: CASSEDGNQPQHF. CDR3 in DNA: TGTGCCAGCAGCGAGGACGGCAATCAGCCCCAGCATTTT.